Listed below are T cell receptor beta chains from one sample, sequenced in a study of CDR3 diversity in severe acne. TCRdb called the PCR reads again in MiXCR, with one record for every CDR3 protein. The sample lists over 100,000 distinct CDR3 sequences; around 56% were seen once. Material: blood. These receptors came from a male donor with acne. CDR3s include the opening cysteine and the closing phenylalanine or tryptophan. The order of the fields is V gene, clone size, D gene, J gene, CDR3 DNA, CDR3 protein. D genes are given only for firm matches. Part of the rows lack a size; the others show once, few, many or a class for expanded clones.

V: TRBV10-2; size: many; D: NA; J: TRBJ1-1; DNA: TGCGCCAGCAGGGCGGGGAACGGAGCTTTCTTT; CDR3: CASRAGNGAFF
V: TRBV28; size: few; D: NA; J: TRBJ2-3; DNA: TGTGCCAGCAGTTTACCAGCCCCCGCAGATACGCAGTATTTT; CDR3: CASSLPAPADTQYF
V: TRBV3-1; size: NA; D: NA; J: TRBJ1-1; DNA: TGTGCCAGCAGTCACACAGAAAACACTGAAGCTTTCTTT; CDR3: CASSHTENTEAFF
V: TRBV20-1; size: NA; D: TRBD2; J: TRBJ2-3; DNA: TGCAGTGCTAGAGATGGCGGGAGGGCAGTTAGCACCGGGGAGCATACAGATACGCAGTATTTT; CDR3: CSARDGGRAVSTGEHTDTQYF
V: TRBV5-1; size: NA; D: NA; J: TRBJ1-1; DNA: TGCGCCAGCAGCTTGGCAGGGGTGGCAACTGAAGCTTTCTTT; CDR3: CASSLAGVATEAFF
V: TRBV6-1; size: NA; D: NA; J: TRBJ1-6; DNA: TGTGCCAGCAGTGAGTCGACCGGGTATAATTCACCCCTCCACTTT; CDR3: CASSESTGYNSPLHF
V: TRBV7-9; size: NA; D: NA; J: TRBJ1-2; DNA: TGTGCCAGCAGCTTGCATGGCTACACCTTC; CDR3: CASSLHGYTF
V: TRBV5-1; size: NA; D: TRBD1; J: TRBJ2-7; DNA: TGCGCCAGCAGCTTGGAGCAGGGGGCCCGGTACGAGCAGTACTTC; CDR3: CASSLEQGARYEQYF
V: TRBV13; size: NA; D: NA; J: TRBJ2-7; DNA: TGTGCCAGCAGCTTATCGCTGGGCTCTACGGATGAGCAGTACTTC; CDR3: CASSLSLGSTDEQYF
V: TRBV27; size: many; D: NA; J: TRBJ2-7; DNA: TGTGCCAGCAGCTACGGGAGCGCTTACGAGCAGTACTTC; CDR3: CASSYGSAYEQYF
V: TRBV29-1; size: few; D: TRBD2; J: TRBJ2-6; DNA: TGCAGCGTTGAGGCTAGCGGGAGGTCAGGGGCCAACGTCCTGACTTTC; CDR3: CSVEASGRSGANVLTF
V: TRBV29-1; size: NA; D: NA; J: TRBJ2-6; DNA: TGCAGCGTTGAAGACGAATCTGGGGCCAACGTCCTGACTTTC; CDR3: CSVEDESGANVLTF
V: TRBV6-2/TRBV6-3; size: few; D: NA; J: TRBJ2-3; DNA: TGTGCCAGCAGTTATCGGGAGACAGATACGCAGTATTTT; CDR3: CASSYRETDTQYF
V: TRBV27; size: NA; D: NA; J: TRBJ2-7; DNA: TGTGCCAGCAGTTTATCGCAAGCGTACTCCTACGAGCAGTACTTC; CDR3: CASSLSQAYSYEQYF